This TCR beta chain came from a study of T cells after yellow fever vaccination. Study as a whole: Low-cell-number fractions were prepared with SMART-Seq v4 Ultra Low Input.

Researchers made TCR cDNA using 5'RACE template switching, and this step added a universal primer site and UMIs. TCRdb re-derived calls from the 5' RACE reads in MiXCR, one entry per CDR3 protein. The sample carries about 220,000 distinct CDR3 sequences, about 3% recorded once. Germline assignment: CDR1 SGHTA and CDR2 FQGNSA. Trimming shortened V by 5 bases and J by 6 bases, and 14 bases separated the two germline ends. The CDR3 runs 14 residues. General observations from the study: In FACS-sorted repertoires, abundant clonotypes from the bulk population could appear as contaminants.

This clonotype was observed many times. Its antigen remains unidentified. The receptor's source is a young man who received the YFV17D yellow fever vaccine. This chain joins TRBV7-2 and TRBJ2-4; D unclear. Material: CD4+ T cells sorted from PBMCs, obtained 10 days after the yellow fever booster vaccination. The CDR3 DNA sequence: TGTGCCAGCAGCCCTGATATGATCGCAAACATTCAGTACTTC. Its protein product is CASSPDMIANIQYF.